Below are 7 T cell receptor beta chains sequenced from a single sample in a study of spatial heterogeneity in lung cancer. From the 5' RACE reads, TCRdb called clonotypes with MiXCR, one entry per CDR3 protein. The table records under 150,000 distinct CDR3 sequences, 12% of them present only once. The time point denotes: blood at routine non-recurrence follow-up after resection. Sequencing of whole RNA from tumor, nontumor lung or frozen PBMC involved no sorting. Sequences were derived from PBMCs, sampled at follow-up. The receptor set was obtained from a male donor with early-stage non-small cell lung cancer.

This clonotype was observed a handful of times. V usage is TRBV20-1 and J usage is TRBJ2-1; perhaps TRBD2 as D (6 bases). Germline values: CDR1 DFQATT, CDR2 SNEGSKA (reference sequence). The CDR3 loop spans 17 amino acids. Trimming shortened V by 0 bases and J by 5 bases, and 20 bases separated the two germline ends. The CDR3 loop is CSARDNGVAVFHNEQFF. DNA for the CDR3: TGCAGTGCTAGAGATAACGGGGTAGCGGTATTCCACAATGAGCAGTTCTTC.

This clonotype has ten or more counts. V usage is TRBV4-2 and J usage is TRBJ2-5, with D possibly matching TRBD1 (7 bases). Germline loops: CDR1 LGHNA, CDR2 YNFKEQ. This CDR3 is built from 15 residues. V dropped 0 bases and J dropped 4 bases, with 12 bases sitting between them. The chain's CDR3 is CASSQDQGGRETQYF. The CDR3, as DNA: TGTGCCAGCAGCCAAGATCAGGGGGGCCGAGAGACCCAGTACTTC.

This clonotype was counted many times. The rearrangement links TRBV29-1 to TRBJ2-7; 10 bases match TRBD1. CDR1 is SQVTM and CDR2 is ANQGSEA in the germline V gene. V trimming: 7 bases; J trimming: 3 bases; junction bases outside the gene matches: 6. CDR3 length: 13 residues. The CDR3 bases are TGCAGCGCAGGGACAGGGGTCGGCTACGAGCAGTACTTC. Translating gives CSAGTGVGYEQYF.

This clonotype was observed many times. The DNA for the CDR3 is TGTGCCAGCAGCGTTGCTACGTATCAGCCCCAGCATTTT. Translating it yields CASSVATYQPQHF. The J gene is TRBJ1-5, the V gene TRBV5-5, with D hard to call. V lost 4 bases, J lost 5 bases, and 10 bases lay in between. The germline V gene has CDR1 SGHKS and CDR2 YYEKEE (reference sequence). The CDR3 has 13 amino acids.

The chain links TRBV6-5 to TRBJ2-3; D not certain. The germline V and J ends were trimmed by 0 bases and 2 bases, with 9 bases remaining between them. The CDR3 runs to 15 residues. Per germline, CDR1 MNHEY and CDR2 SVGAGI. CDR3 sequence reads: CASSYSFRATDTQYF. In DNA form, the CDR3 reads TGTGCCAGCAGTTACTCTTTCCGGGCCACAGATACGCAGTATTTT.

This clonotype was recorded at least ten times. DNA of the CDR3: TGCGCCAGCAAAGCAGGGGTCGGGGCCAACGTCCTGACTTTC. Its translation is CASKAGVGANVLTF. The V call is TRBV10-2, the J call TRBJ2-6; D is possibly TRBD1 (6 bases). V was pared by 7 bases and J by 4 bases, with 11 bases between. The CDR3 loop spans 14 amino acids. The germline gives CDR1 WSHSY, CDR2 SAAADI.

J is TRBJ1-5 and V is TRBV4-3, with 11 bases identical to TRBD1. CDR3 length: 24 amino acids. Unmatched junction bases numbered 25, after V lost 3 bases and J lost 0 bases. Germline loops: CDR1 LGHNA, CDR2 YSLEER. The CDR3 region has the DNA TGCGCCAGCAGCCAGAGTACCAGGACAGGGGGCGGTGGGGAGACCCGATATAGCAATCAGCCCCAGCATTTT. Protein: CASSQSTRTGGGGETRYSNQPQHF.